The next 8 T cell receptor beta chains were all read from a single sample in a study of monozygotic twins with inflammatory bowel disease. Using the 5' RACE reads, TCRdb records one entry per CDR3 protein without DNA. The sample is made up of approximately 330,000 distinct CDR3 sequences, and the top ten hold roughly 2% of it. The material sequenced was blood. Source of these receptors: a human donor with ulcerative colitis or Crohn's disease, or a healthy co-twin of an affected twin (not recorded which).

V gene TRBV13 combines with J gene TRBJ2-3. The CDR3 consists of 11 residues. Germline CDR1 PRHDT, CDR2 FYEKMQ (reference sequence). CDR3 residues: CASTPIDTQYF.

The chain joins TRBV9 to TRBJ1-3. Germline lookup yields CDR1 SGDLS and CDR2 YYNGEE. The CDR3 sequence is 14 residues long. CDR3: CASSVKVVGNTIYF.

This chain connects TRBV4-1 to TRBJ1-4; TCRdb's D gene call, TRBD1, goes unchecked for lack of DNA. CDR3 length equals 17 residues. The germline CDR1 and CDR2 sequences are MGHRA and YSYEKL. CDR3 in amino acids: CASSQYPQGTSNEKLFF.

V and J are TRBV20-1 and TRBJ2-7. Per germline, CDR1 DFQATT and CDR2 SNEGSKA (reference sequence). CDR3 length: 14 amino acids. The CDR3 reads CSARDFSRVYEQYF.

The V gene is TRBV6-1, the J gene TRBJ1-2; with no DNA, the TCRdb D assignment of TRBD1 cannot be verified. The germline CDR1 and CDR2 sequences are MNHNS and SASEGT. The CDR3 totals 15 residues. This CDR3 is CASSGQGGGVLGYTF.

The chain uses TRBV20-1 and TRBJ2-3; TCRdb's D call of TRBD1 is untestable without DNA. The CDR3 contains 15 residues. The germline CDR1 and CDR2 sequences are DFQATT and SNEGSKA (reference sequence). The chain's CDR3 is CSARVPGVSTDTQYF.

The chain links TRBV28 to TRBJ2-7. CDR3 size: 12 residues. From germline, CDR1 is MDHEN and CDR2 SYDVKM. CDR3 sequence reads: CASTRSSYEQYF.

The CDR3 protein is CASILVGAYNEQFF. The V gene is TRBV12-3 or TRBV12-4, the J gene TRBJ2-1; the TCRdb call, TRBD1, lacks DNA for checking. This CDR3 region has 14 residues.